These 7 T cell receptor beta chains share one sample of origin, sequenced in a study of early T cells in non-severe SARS-CoV-2 infection. Via MiXCR, TCRdb re-called the 5' RACE reads, giving one row per CDR3 protein. Counted here are tens of thousands of distinct CDR3 sequences, approximately 7% occurring once; the ten biggest clones make up roughly 4%. Sequenced input: whole blood. These receptors came from an adult who was a healthcare worker with PCR-confirmed SARS-CoV-2 infection or an uninfected control (not recorded which).

This clonotype has ten or more counts. V gene TRBV29-1 combines with J gene TRBJ1-1; 9 positions match TRBD1. V was pared by 6 bases and J by 5 bases, with 7 bases of the junction left unmatched. Per the germline V gene, CDR1 is SQVTM and CDR2 is ANQGSEA. CDR3 length: 13 residues. DNA for the CDR3: TGCAGCGTGGTACAGGGGGCGAGAACTGAAGCTTTCTTT. Translated: CSVVQGARTEAFF.

The chain couples TRBV7-6 to TRBJ2-7; TRBD1 or TRBD2 may be the D gene (5 bases each). The V gene's germline CDR1 is SGHVS and CDR2 FNYEAQ. The CDR3 has 14 amino acids. V shed 3 bases and J shed 2 bases, with 11 bases lying between them. The CDR3 here is CASSFLGDPYEQYF. The CDR3 bases are TGTGCCAGCAGCTTTTTGGGGGACCCCTACGAGCAGTACTTC.

This clonotype occurred a few times. This chain uses TRBV5-1 with TRBJ2-3; D unclear. The CDR3 extends over 14 amino acids. Trimming removed 3 bases at V and 2 bases at J, with 10 bases between. Germline CDR1 is SGHRS and CDR2 is YFSETQ. CDR3 residues: CASSSLLHTDTQYF. CDR3 DNA: TGCGCCAGCAGCTCGCTACTACACACAGATACGCAGTATTTT.

This clonotype was seen at least ten times. The chain employs TRBV4-1 and TRBJ2-5, with D possibly matching TRBD2 (6 bases). There are 15 residues in the CDR3. The germline V gene encodes CDR1 MGHRA and CDR2 YSYEKL. Trimming removed 0 bases at V and 3 bases at J, with 11 bases between. The CDR3: CASSQEGGGEETQYF. The CDR3 DNA reads as TGCGCCAGCAGCCAAGAAGGAGGCGGGGAAGAGACCCAGTACTTC.

This clonotype was found many times. At one boundary the junction diverges from the germline segment, which might be a read error. V is TRBV20-1 and J is TRBJ1-2, with D unclear. CDR3 length: 12 residues. Germline V gene lookup returns CDR1 DFQATT and CDR2 SNEGSKA (reference sequence). CDR3 region: CSARDRSSVGCF. The CDR3 nucleotides are TGCAGTGCTAGAGACAGGTCCAGTGTGGGATGCTTC.

This clonotype was recorded at least ten times. This chain uses TRBV29-1 with TRBJ1-1; unclear D gene. CDR1 is SQVTM and CDR2 is ANQGSEA in the germline V gene. The V end lost 6 bases, the J end lost 3 bases, and 14 bases lay between the germline ends. The CDR3 covers 13 residues. CDR3: CSVCLDEDTEAFF. The DNA of the CDR3 is TGCAGCGTCTGCCTGGACGAGGACACTGAAGCTTTCTTT.

This clonotype was detected many times. The chain recombines TRBV28 with TRBJ1-5; D possibly corresponds to TRBD1 (6 bases). V was cut by 6 bases and J by 7 bases, with 13 bases left in between. Germline-derived CDR1 and CDR2 are MDHEN and SYDVKM. There are 13 residues in the CDR3. The CDR3 DNA reads TGTGCCAGCAGCCCAGGGGTGGAACAGCCCCAGCATTTT. This sequence encodes CASSPGVEQPQHF.